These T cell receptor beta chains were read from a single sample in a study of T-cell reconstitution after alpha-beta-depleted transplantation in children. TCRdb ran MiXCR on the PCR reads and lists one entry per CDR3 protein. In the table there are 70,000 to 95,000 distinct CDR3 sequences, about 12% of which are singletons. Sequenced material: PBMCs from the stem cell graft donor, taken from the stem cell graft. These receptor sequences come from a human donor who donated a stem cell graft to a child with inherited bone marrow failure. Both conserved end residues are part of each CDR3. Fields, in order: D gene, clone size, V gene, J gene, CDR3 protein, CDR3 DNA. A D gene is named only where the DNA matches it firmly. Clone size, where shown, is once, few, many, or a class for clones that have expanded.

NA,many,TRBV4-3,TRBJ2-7,CASSARRNLNYEQYF,TGCGCCAGCAGCGCCCGACGCAACCTGAACTACGAGCAGTACTTC
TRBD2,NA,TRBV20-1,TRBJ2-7,CSARPLGGRAYEYF,TGCAGTGCTAGACCCCTTGGCGGGAGGGCCTACGAGTACTTC
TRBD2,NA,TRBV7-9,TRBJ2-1,CASSLGGGSSNNEQFF,TGTGCCAGCAGCTTAGGAGGCGGGAGCTCTAACAATGAGCAGTTCTTC
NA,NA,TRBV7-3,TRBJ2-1,CASSPVPLSRGSYNEQFF,TGTGCCAGCAGCCCTGTGCCCCTTTCTAGAGGCTCCTACAATGAGCAGTTCTTC
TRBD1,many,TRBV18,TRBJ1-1,CASSYTGGAGRNTEAFF,TGTGCCAGCTCGTACACAGGGGGCGCCGGACGAAACACTGAAGCTTTCTTT
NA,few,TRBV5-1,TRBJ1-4,CASSSDVRGGNEKLFF,TGCGCCAGCAGCTCAGATGTCAGGGGAGGTAATGAAAAACTGTTTTTT
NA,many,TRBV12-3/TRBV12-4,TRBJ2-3,CASSFRFGSSDTQYF,TGTGCCAGCAGTTTTCGTTTTGGTTCATCGGATACGCAGTATTTT
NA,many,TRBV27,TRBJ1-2,CASTPVGSGGYTF,TGTGCCAGCACCCCGGTGGGGTCGGGTGGCTACACCTTC
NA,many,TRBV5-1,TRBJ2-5,CASSLVPGETQYF,TGCGCCAGCAGCTTGGTCCCAGGAGAGACCCAGTACTTC
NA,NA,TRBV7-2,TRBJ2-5,CASTWGQSTQYF,TGTGCCAGCACCTGGGGGCAGTCGACCCAGTACTTC
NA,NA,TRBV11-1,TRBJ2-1,CASSGDYNEQFF,TGTGCCAGCAGCGGTGACTACAATGAGCAGTTCTTC
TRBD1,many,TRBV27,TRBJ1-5,CASSHTSGGAGQPQHF,TGTGCCAGCAGCCACACTTCAGGGGGCGCAGGGCAGCCCCAGCATTTT
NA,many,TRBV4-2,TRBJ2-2,CASSQSKGTGELFF,TGTGCCAGCAGCCAAAGTAAGGGGACCGGGGAGCTGTTTTTT
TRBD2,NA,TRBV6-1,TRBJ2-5,CASSQYPGGAETQYF,TGTGCCAGCAGCCAATACCCCGGGGGGGCGGAGACCCAGTACTTC
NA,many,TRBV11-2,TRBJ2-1,CASSLGGTEQFF,TGTGCCAGCAGCTTAGGGGGGACGGAGCAGTTCTTC
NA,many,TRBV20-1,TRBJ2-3,CSARPATTDTQYF,TGCAGTGCTAGACCGGCTACCACAGATACGCAGTATTTT
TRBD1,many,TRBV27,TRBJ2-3,CASSLNRGNTQYF,TGTGCCAGCAGTTTGAACAGGGGAAATACGCAGTATTTT
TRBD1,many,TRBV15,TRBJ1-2,CATSSGTGIHHYGYTF,TGTGCCACCAGTTCCGGGACAGGGATTCATCACTATGGCTACACCTTC
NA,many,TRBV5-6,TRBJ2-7,CASSLNRVRPLEQYF,TGTGCCAGCAGCTTAAACAGGGTTCGTCCACTCGAGCAGTACTTC
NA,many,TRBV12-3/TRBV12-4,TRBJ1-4,CASSGGRGKLFF,TGTGCCAGCAGTGGGGGCCGGGGAAAACTGTTTTTT
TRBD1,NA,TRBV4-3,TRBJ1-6,CASSAQGADSSPLHF,TGCGCCAGCAGCGCCCAGGGGGCGGATAGTTCACCCCTCCACTTT
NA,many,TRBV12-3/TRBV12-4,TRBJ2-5,CASSPGTREETQYF,TGTGCCAGCAGCCCCGGGACCCGAGAGGAGACCCAGTACTTC
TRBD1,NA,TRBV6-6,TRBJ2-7,CASSYSTRTGQGSYEQYF,TGTGCCAGCAGTTACTCAACTCGAACGGGACAGGGGTCCTACGAGCAGTACTTC
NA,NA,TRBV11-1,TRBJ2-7,CASSLPEDYEQYF,TGTGCCAGCAGCCTACCAGAAGATTACGAGCAGTACTTC
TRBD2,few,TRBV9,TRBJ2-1,CASSATASGRAVNEQFF,TGTGCCAGCAGCGCGACGGCTAGCGGGAGGGCCGTCAATGAGCAGTTCTTC
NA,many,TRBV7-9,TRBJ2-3,CASSFLGTDTHYF,TGTGCCAGCAGCTTCCTAGGCACAGATACGCATTATTTT
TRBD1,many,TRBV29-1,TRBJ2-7,CSVGTGTYEQYF,TGCAGCGTTGGGACAGGTACCTACGAGCAGTACTTC
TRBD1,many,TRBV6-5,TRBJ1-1,CASRQGVWTEAFF,TGTGCCAGCAGGCAGGGGGTTTGGACTGAAGCTTTCTTT
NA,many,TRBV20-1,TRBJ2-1,CSGRGFYNEQFF,TGCAGTGGTAGAGGCTTCTACAATGAGCAGTTCTTC
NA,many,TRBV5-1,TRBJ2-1,CASSSSPTADEQFF,TGCGCCAGCAGCTCTTCACCGACGGCCGATGAGCAGTTCTTC
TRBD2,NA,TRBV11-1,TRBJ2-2,CASTSSGVNTGELFF,TGTGCCAGCACCTCCAGCGGGGTGAACACCGGGGAGCTGTTTTTT
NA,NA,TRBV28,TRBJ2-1,CASSPPQGIGLLGEQFF,TGTGCCAGCAGTCCCCCGCAGGGAATAGGGCTACTTGGTGAGCAGTTCTTC
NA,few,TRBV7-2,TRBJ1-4,CASTLGGGTRGKLFF,TGTGCCAGCACCTTAGGGGGAGGAACCAGGGGAAAACTGTTTTTT
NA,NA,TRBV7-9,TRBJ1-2,CASSLAGFNYGYTF,TGTGCCAGCAGCTTGGCGGGATTTAACTATGGCTACACCTTC
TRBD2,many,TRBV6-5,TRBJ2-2,CASSRGLAGGLPGGLFF,TGTGCCAGCAGCCGGGGACTAGCGGGGGGGCTCCCCGGGGGGCTGTTTTTT
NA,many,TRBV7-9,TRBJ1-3,CASTPRGGSSGNTIYF,TGTGCCAGCACCCCTCGGGGGGGGAGCTCTGGAAACACCATATATTTT
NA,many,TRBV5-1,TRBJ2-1,CASSLSSEQFF,TGCGCCAGCAGCCTTAGCAGTGAGCAGTTCTTC
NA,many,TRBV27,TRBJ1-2,CASSSNNYGYTF,TGTGCCAGCAGTTCTAACAACTATGGCTACACCTTC
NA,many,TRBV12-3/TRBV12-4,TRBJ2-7,CASSLEGETYEQYF,TGTGCCAGCAGTTTAGAGGGGGAAACCTACGAGCAGTACTTC
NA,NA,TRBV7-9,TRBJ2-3,CASNGGRF,TGTGCCAGCAACGGCGGAAGGTTT
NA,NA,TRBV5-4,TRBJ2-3,CASSLELGADTQYF,TGTGCCAGCAGCTTGGAATTGGGGGCAGATACGCAGTATTTT
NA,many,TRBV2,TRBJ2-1,CARGASGEQFF,TGTGCCAGGGGGGCTTCCGGGGAGCAGTTCTTC
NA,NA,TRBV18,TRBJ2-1,CASSPRPGALSYNEQFF,TGTGCCAGCTCACCACGGCCGGGGGCTTTAAGCTACAATGAGCAGTTCTTC
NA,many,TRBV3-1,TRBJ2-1,CASSQNNLGEQFF,TGTGCCAGCAGCCAAAATAATTTGGGTGAGCAGTTCTTC
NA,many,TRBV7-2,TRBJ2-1,CASSLLKAYNEQFF,TGTGCCAGCAGCTTACTGAAGGCCTACAATGAGCAGTTCTTC
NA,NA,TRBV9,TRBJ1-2,CASSVAHGEGYTF,TGTGCCAGCAGCGTAGCTCACGGGGAAGGCTACACCTTC
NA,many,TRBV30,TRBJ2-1,CACQRYNEQFF,TGTGCCTGTCAGAGGTACAATGAGCAGTTCTTC
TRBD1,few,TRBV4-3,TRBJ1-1,CASSQGWTGVEAFF,TGCGCCAGCAGCCAAGGATGGACAGGGGTTGAAGCTTTCTTT
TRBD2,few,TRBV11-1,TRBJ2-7,CASSLRRGTEQYF,TGTGCCAGCAGCTTACGGCGGGGGACCGAGCAGTACTTC
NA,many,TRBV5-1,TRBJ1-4,CASSRYGTENEKLFF,TGCGCCAGCAGCCGCTACGGGACGGAGAATGAAAAACTGTTTTTT
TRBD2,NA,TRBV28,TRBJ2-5,CASSFPGLGRSETQYF,TGTGCCAGCAGTTTCCCCGGACTAGGGAGGTCGGAGACCCAGTACTTC
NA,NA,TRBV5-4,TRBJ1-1,CASSRKQGNTEAFF,TGTGCCAGCAGTCGTAAACAGGGGAACACTGAAGCTTTCTTT
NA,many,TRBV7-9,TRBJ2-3,CASSTSAPHTDTQYF,TGTGCCAGCAGTACCTCTGCGCCCCACACAGATACGCAGTATTTT
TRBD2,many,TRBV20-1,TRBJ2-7,CSARELAGATEQYF,TGCAGTGCTAGAGAACTAGCGGGAGCTACCGAGCAGTACTTC